The present entry profiles one T cell receptor beta chain with its context. Antigen: not known. The CDR3 runs to 14 residues. The V and J ends lost 8 bases and 4 bases respectively, with 17 bases between them. Germline V CDR1 and CDR2: SGHAT, FQNNGV. These data are taken from a study of CD8+ T cells in alopecia areata. Looking at the study overall: Oral tofacitinib, 5 to 10 mg twice daily, was given in an open-label trial. Findings and limits, study-wide: Clonality in the scalp and expanded CD8+ clones ranked among the top 100 were significantly decreased by tofacitinib. Greater clonality was observed in lesional scalp samples, especially alopecia totalis/universalis, versus normal scalp.

RNA, once extracted, was reverse transcribed into cDNA for use as the sequencing template. Some clones are missing from TCRdb's copy, which holds only in-frame ones; the method was immunoSEQ multiplex PCR. The sample includes about 190,000 clones, 60% to 70% of them seen just once. This sample's treatment: oral pan-JAK inhibitor, 5-10 mg twice daily. Those with alopecia areata gave lesional scalp punch biopsies and peripheral blood. The origin of this receptor is a human donor with alopecia areata. The V and J genes are TRBV11-2 and TRBJ1-1; D is possibly TRBD1 (5 bases). Sequenced here: CD4+ T cells sorted from blood, sampled at week 4, from a patient treated with tofacitinib. CDR3 loop: CASGLVGQSTEAFF. In nucleotides, the CDR3 is TGTGCCAGCGGATTAGTGGGGCAGAGCACTGAAGCTTTCTTT. The entire variable domain, with the rest obtained from reference TRBV11-2 and TRBJ1-1, is as follows: EAGVAQSPRYKIIEKRQSVAFWCNPISGHATLYWYQQILGQGPKLLIQFQNNGVVDDSQLPKDRFSAERLKGVDSTLKIQPAKLEDSAVYLCASGLVGQSTEAFFGQGTRLTVV.